Shown below are 11 T cell receptor beta chains from a single sample sequenced in a study of blood T cell repertoires in COVID-19. Profiling relied on immunoSEQ multiplex PCR, and the TCRdb table lists in-frame clones only, not all of them. The table includes about 350,000 clones, around 87% detected once. Sequenced material: PBMCs or T cells enriched from blood (not recorded which). These TCRs come from a woman in her thirties who had recovered from COVID-19.

CDR3 nucleotide sequence: TGTGCCAGCACTCACGGGAGTAGCGGGGGGGCAGATACGCAGTATTTT. Its protein is CASTHGSSGGADTQYF. The chain is built from TRBV2 and TRBJ2-3; TRBD2 aligns across 11 bases. CDR1 and CDR2 (germline): SNHLY, FYNNEI. This CDR3 contains 16 residues. With 7 bases clipped from V and 4 bases from J, the junction kept 10 bases outside the gene matches.

This sequence joins TRBV5-1 and TRBJ2-1; TRBD1 matches 10 bases. Trimming cost V 4 bases and J 6 bases; bases outside gene matches: 7. This CDR3 comprises 15 residues. Germline CDR1 reads SGHRS; CDR2 reads YFSETQ. In DNA, the CDR3 is TGCGCCAGCAGCAGGGGGACAGGGGAGCCCAATGAGCAGTTCTTC. Its translation: CASSRGTGEPNEQFF.

This rearrangement joins TRBV10-3 to TRBJ1-2, with D perhaps matching TRBD1 (6 bases). Trimming cost V 0 bases and J 4 bases, with 12 bases left between them. Germline loops: CDR1 ENHRY, CDR2 SYGVKD. The CDR3 sequence is 15 residues long. The CDR3 spells CAISESDRTIYGYTF. The DNA for the CDR3 is TGTGCCATCAGTGAGTCTGACAGGACGATCTATGGCTACACCTTC.

This clone was found a few times. The chain uses TRBV5-4 and TRBJ1-2, with 9 bases identical to TRBD1. Germline values: CDR1 SGHNT, CDR2 YYREEE (reference sequence). Trimming cost V 4 bases and J 3 bases; bases outside gene matches: 4. The CDR3 covers 14 residues. The CDR3 reads CASSRTGADYGYTF. CDR3 bases: TGTGCCAGCAGCCGGACAGGGGCTGACTATGGCTACACCTTC.

The rearrangement joins TRBV9 to TRBJ1-1; possible D gene TRBD1, 6 bases. Germline V CDR1 and CDR2: SGDLS, YYNGEE. Between the trimmed V and J ends, which lost 0 bases and 11 bases, there was a span of 17 bases. The CDR3 is 14 residues long. The CDR3 here is CASSVDGRERGAFF. CDR3 DNA sequence: TGTGCCAGCAGCGTAGATGGGAGGGAGAGGGGGGCTTTCTTT.

This chain uses TRBV12-5 with TRBJ2-3, with 8 bases lining up with TRBD2. The junction had 8 bases not matched to a gene; V was cut back by 6 bases and J by 0 bases. This CDR3 region has 16 residues. The germline V gene encodes CDR1 LGHNT and CDR2 FRNRAP. The CDR3 loop reads CASGPSGGSSTDTQYF. The CDR3 DNA sequence: TGTGCTAGTGGACCAAGCGGGGGCTCTAGCACAGATACGCAGTATTTT.

CDR3 loop: CAISPSRLENTEAFF. For the CDR3, the DNA is TGTGCCATCAGCCCTAGCCGTCTGGAGAACACTGAAGCTTTCTTT. The chain employs TRBV10-3 and TRBJ1-1; D is undetermined. Germline CDR1 ENHRY, CDR2 SYGVKD. CDR3 size: 15 residues. V was trimmed by 6 bases and J by 1 base, leaving 15 bases between them.

The chain recombines TRBV12-5 with TRBJ2-1, with D tentatively TRBD2 (5 bases). V shed 7 bases and J shed 8 bases, with 12 bases lying between them. Germline CDR1 LGHNT, CDR2 FRNRAP. The length of the CDR3 is 12 residues. In nucleotides, the CDR3 is TGTGCTAGTGCGCGGTTGAGGGATGAGCAGTTCTTC. Amino acid sequence: CASARLRDEQFF.

The V and J genes are TRBV6-5 and TRBJ1-6, with D perhaps TRBD1 (5 bases). The V end lost 0 bases, the J end lost 17 bases, and 11 bases lay between the germline ends. There are 12 residues in the CDR3. In germline, CDR1 is MNHEY, CDR2 SVGAGI. This CDR3 reads CASSYSGGDFHF. CDR3 sequence (DNA): TGTGCCAGCAGTTACTCCGGGGGGGATTTCCACTTT.

This chain links TRBV5-6 with TRBJ1-5; D is unclear. V was clipped by 1 base and J by 3 bases, with 2 bases between them. The CDR3 extends over 12 amino acids. The germline V gene has CDR1 SGHDT and CDR2 YYEEEE. The CDR3 DNA follows: TGTGCCAGCAGCTTGTACAATCAGCCCCAGCATTTT. This sequence encodes CASSLYNQPQHF.

This chain connects TRBV19 to TRBJ2-3; possibly TRBD2 for D (6 bases). V shed 6 bases and J shed 4 bases, with 20 bases lying between them. Germline-derived CDR1 and CDR2 are LNHDA and SQIVND (reference sequence). The length of the CDR3 is 16 residues. The CDR3 DNA follows: TGTGCCAGTAGCGAACCCGGAGGGGCTAGTGCAGATACGCAGTATTTT. Translated, it gives CASSEPGGASADTQYF.